These 24 T cell receptor beta chains share one sample of origin, sequenced in a study of control samples from healthy donors and cancer patients. Measured with immunoSEQ multiplex PCR; TCRdb has only the in-frame clones, and not every one. The sample holds approximately 97,000 clones, about 86% seen once. The specimen was blood. The receptors here all came from a man younger than 40 in good health.

This chain uses TRBV27 with TRBJ1-3; 10 bases agree with TRBD1. The CDR3 has 17 residues. Per germline, CDR1 MNHEY and CDR2 SMNVEV (reference sequence). Trimming cost V 1 base and J 3 bases; bases outside gene matches: 6. This CDR3 is CASSLYAGQGYGNTIYF. CDR3 sequence (DNA): TGTGCCAGCAGTTTATACGCGGGACAGGGGTATGGAAACACCATATATTTT.

The chain links TRBV5-1 to TRBJ1-2; no clear D gene. Germline V gene data show CDR1 as SGHRS and CDR2 as YFSETQ. V shed 0 bases and J shed 4 bases, with 13 bases lying between them. The CDR3 extends over 15 amino acids. The CDR3 sequence: CASSLEPPLSYGYTF. The CDR3 DNA follows: TGCGCCAGCAGCTTGGAGCCCCCCCTGAGCTATGGCTACACCTTC. The full variable domain, completed using reference TRBV5-1 and TRBJ1-2, is KAGVTQTPRYLIKTRGQQVTLSCSPISGHRSVSWYQQTPGQGLQFLFEYFSETQRNKGNFPGRFSGRQFSNSRSEMNVSTLELGDSALYLCASSLEPPLSYGYTFGSGTRLTVV.

CDR3 sequence (DNA): TGCGCCAGCAGCTTAAGTACCCCGGGAAAGGCTTCGTACTATGGCTACACCTTC. It codes for CASSLSTPGKASYYGYTF. The chain carries TRBV5-1 and TRBJ1-2; no clear D gene. Germline lookup yields CDR1 SGHRS and CDR2 YFSETQ. The CDR3 runs 18 residues. With 2 bases removed from V and 3 bases from J, the gap between germline ends came to 23 bases.

This chain connects TRBV4-2 to TRBJ2-5; perhaps TRBD2 as D (6 bases). The CDR3 length is 16 residues. CDR1 and CDR2 (germline): LGHNA, YNFKEQ. Between the trimmed V and J ends, which lost 0 bases and 5 bases, there was a span of 16 bases. CDR3 region: CASSQDLGAGGETQYF. CDR3 DNA sequence: TGTGCCAGCAGCCAAGATCTCGGAGCCGGGGGTGAGACCCAGTACTTC.

The genes are TRBV11-3 and TRBJ2-5; 7 nucleotides align to TRBD2. The CDR3 consists of 18 residues. The V segment lost 1 base and the J segment 2 bases; nucleotides outside the gene matches: 13. Germline V CDR1 and CDR2: SGHNT, YENEEA. The DNA of the CDR3 is TGTGCCAGCAGCTTAGGGCTCCAAGCGGGAATGGGGCAAGAGACCCAGTACTTC. This sequence encodes CASSLGLQAGMGQETQYF.

Comments on this clone: One end of the junction varies from germline; a read error may be responsible. The chain combines TRBV28 with TRBJ2-4; D gene uncertain. The germline gives CDR1 MDHEN, CDR2 SYDVKM. There are 11 residues in the CDR3. The CDR3 DNA follows: TGTGCCAGCAGCTCCACTGGGCCCCCAAACTTC. Translation gives CASSSTGPPNF.

CDR3 DNA: TGTGCCATCAGTGATTTGACTACAGGGAACGACAATGAGCAGTTCTTC. Translated: CAISDLTTGNDNEQFF. The V call is TRBV10-3, the J call TRBJ2-1; D is possibly TRBD1 (6 bases). Germline V CDR1 and CDR2: ENHRY, SYGVKD. The CDR3 runs to 16 residues. With 3 bases removed from V and 5 bases from J, the gap between germline ends came to 17 bases.

This chain connects TRBV10-3 to TRBJ2-5; 7 nucleotides match TRBD1. CDR1 ENHRY and CDR2 SYGVKD come from the germline V gene. The CDR3 loop spans 13 amino acids. With V trimmed by 4 bases and J by 3 bases, 2 bases remained unmatched. CDR3 in amino acids: CAISGTGEETQYF. The DNA of the CDR3 is TGTGCCATCAGTGGAACAGGGGAAGAGACCCAGTACTTC.

The chain couples TRBV5-1 to TRBJ2-3, with 7 bases matching TRBD2. Germline V CDR1 and CDR2: SGHRS, YFSETQ. V gave up 4 bases and J gave up 4 bases; unmatched junction bases: 15. The length of the CDR3 is 17 residues. This CDR3 reads CASSPKEAGANPDTQYF. CDR3 bases: TGCGCCAGCAGCCCAAAGGAGGCGGGAGCGAACCCAGATACGCAGTATTTT.

This clone was seen only a few times. The chain combines TRBV28 with TRBJ1-6; D possibly corresponds to TRBD1 (6 bases). The CDR3 totals 15 residues. The V and J ends lost 1 base and 9 bases respectively, with 13 bases between them. The V gene's germline CDR1 is MDHEN and CDR2 SYDVKM. CDR3: CASSLSAGAGSPLHF. As DNA, the CDR3 is TGTGCCAGCAGTTTATCGGCAGGGGCGGGTTCACCCCTCCACTTT.

This clone has just a few counts. Other DNA sequences of this sample code for an identical CDR3. The chain joins TRBV18 to TRBJ1-5; tentative D call: TRBD1 (6 bases). Trimming left V 4 bases short and J 3 bases short, with 7 bases between. In germline, CDR1 is KGHSH, CDR2 LQKENI. The CDR3 is 13 amino acids. DNA for the CDR3: TGTGCCAGCTCACGACAGGACAATCAGCCCCAGCATTTT. Its translation is CASSRQDNQPQHF.

This rearrangement joins TRBV19 to TRBJ2-7; 7 positions agree with TRBD1. J gave up 1 base and V 4 bases, and 4 bases lay outside the gene matches. CDR3 length: 14 amino acids. The germline V gene has CDR1 LNHDA and CDR2 SQIVND (reference sequence). The CDR3 DNA reads as TGTGCCAGTAGTAATCGACAGGGATCCTACGAGCAGTACTTC. Its translation is CASSNRQGSYEQYF.

The gene calls are TRBV4-3 and TRBJ2-2; TRBD2 might be the D (7 bases). Germline V lookup: CDR1 LGHNA, CDR2 YSLEER. The length of the CDR3 is 16 residues. Deletions cut 2 bases from V and 5 bases from J, with 15 bases between. CDR3 DNA: TGCGCCAGCAGCCAAAACGGGGGCGGGGGTACCGGGGAGCTGTTTTTT. Residues: CASSQNGGGGTGELFF.

This clone has a single count. J is TRBJ1-3 and V is TRBV19, with D possibly being TRBD1 (5 bases). Looked up from germline, CDR1 is LNHDA and CDR2 is SQIVND (reference sequence). The CDR3 extends over 15 amino acids. Between the trimmed V and J ends, which lost 5 bases and 0 bases, there was a span of 11 bases. Here the CDR3 reads CASSLPGPSGNTIYF. Written as DNA, the CDR3 is TGTGCCAGTAGTCTCCCGGGACCCTCTGGAAACACCATATATTTT.

The rearrangement links TRBV19 to TRBJ1-5; tentative D call: TRBD1 (6 bases). V was cut by 6 bases and J by 2 bases, with 14 bases left in between. The CDR3 is 15 amino acids. Looked up from germline, CDR1 is LNHDA and CDR2 is SQIVND (reference sequence). In DNA, the CDR3 is TGTGCCAGTAGGAGCGCGGCAGGGGGCAATCAGCCCCAGCATTTT. This translates into CASRSAAGGNQPQHF.

The chain has TRBV4-3 and TRBJ2-3, with a tentative D call TRBD1 (6 bases). Germline V gene data show CDR1 as LGHNA and CDR2 as YSLEER. Trimming took 0 bases from V and 2 from J, leaving 12 bases between them. This CDR3 contains 16 residues. Here the CDR3 reads CASSQDMRGYTDTQYF. CDR3 in DNA: TGCGCCAGCAGCCAAGATATGAGGGGGTACACAGATACGCAGTATTTT.

The genes are TRBV11-2 and TRBJ2-7; D call uncertain. The germline CDR1 and CDR2 sequences are SGHAT and FQNNGV. Trimming left V 3 bases short and J 2 bases short, with 5 bases between. This CDR3 contains 12 residues. For the CDR3, the DNA is TGTGCCAGCAGCTTTACAACCTACGAGCAGTACTTC. The encoded protein is CASSFTTYEQYF. Looking up the rest from reference TRBV11-2 and TRBJ2-7 gives the full variable domain: EAGVAQSPRYKIIEKRQSVAFWCNPISGHATLYWYQQILGQGPKLLIQFQNNGVVDDSQLPKDRFSAERLKGVDSTLKIQPAKLEDSAVYLCASSFTTYEQYFGPGTRLTVT.

The rearrangement uses TRBV7-9 and TRBJ2-1; D might be TRBD2 (5 bases). This CDR3 contains 17 residues. Germline V gene sequence: CDR1 SEHNR, CDR2 FQNEAQ (reference sequence). V was clipped by 4 bases and J by 4 bases, with 20 bases between them. The CDR3 is CASSSSGWGVPYNEQFF. Written as DNA, the CDR3 is TGTGCCAGCAGCTCATCCGGGTGGGGAGTTCCGTACAATGAGCAGTTCTTC.

This clone was picked up one time. This sequence joins TRBV7-3 and TRBJ2-3; 9 nucleotides line up with TRBD2. J gave up 3 bases and V 2 bases, and 15 bases lay outside the gene matches. CDR3 size: 19 residues. Germline V gene lookup returns CDR1 SGHTA and CDR2 FQGTGA. For the CDR3, the DNA is TGTGCCAGCAGCTTAGAAATAGCGGGAGATCCCTTGTTTACAGATACGCAGTATTTT. Translating gives CASSLEIAGDPLFTDTQYF.

The V and J genes are TRBV19 and TRBJ1-2; D is possibly TRBD1 (6 bases). Trimming stripped 5 bases from V and 6 bases from J, with 10 bases between. CDR1 and CDR2 from the germline V gene are LNHDA and SQIVND (reference sequence). This CDR3 spans 12 amino acids. Here the CDR3 DNA reads TGTGCCAGTAGTGGGACAACCGATGGCTACACCTTC. It yields the protein CASSGTTDGYTF. Variable domain in full (rest from reference TRBV19 and TRBJ1-2): DGGITQSPKYLFRKEGQNVTLSCEQNLNHDAMYWYRQDPGQGLRLIYYSQIVNDFQKGDIAEGYSVSREKKESFPLTVTSAQKNPTAFYLCASSGTTDGYTFGSGTRLTVV.

V and J are TRBV19 and TRBJ1-3; D gene uncertain. This CDR3 has 16 residues. Trimming pared 5 bases from V and 2 bases from J, leaving 16 bases between. CDR1 LNHDA and CDR2 SQIVND come from the germline V gene (reference sequence). The CDR3 here is CASSPRDSDAGNTIYF. The CDR3 DNA reads as TGTGCCAGTAGTCCCCGGGATTCCGACGCTGGAAACACCATATATTTT. Variable domain in full (rest from reference TRBV19 and TRBJ1-3): DGGITQSPKYLFRKEGQNVTLSCEQNLNHDAMYWYRQDPGQGLRLIYYSQIVNDFQKGDIAEGYSVSREKKESFPLTVTSAQKNPTAFYLCASSPRDSDAGNTIYFGEGSWLTVV.

The chain joins TRBV7-3 to TRBJ2-6; perhaps D is TRBD1 or TRBD2 (5 bases each). The ends were cut back, 2 bases at V and 2 bases at J, with 7 bases in the middle. Looked up from germline, CDR1 is SGHTA and CDR2 is FQGTGA. This CDR3 contains 15 residues. Here the CDR3 reads CASSLRGAGANVLTF. DNA for the CDR3: TGTGCCAGCAGCTTACGGGGCGCTGGGGCCAACGTCCTGACTTTC.

V usage is TRBV7-6 and J usage is TRBJ1-5; D might be TRBD1 (6 bases). Between the trimmed V and J ends, which lost 1 base and 7 bases, there was a span of 17 bases. The CDR3 totals 16 residues. Germline values: CDR1 SGHVS, CDR2 FNYEAQ. Written as DNA, the CDR3 is TGTGCCAGCAGCTTAGGGAATGGGGGCGCAGGACAGCCCCAGCATTTT. Translated, it gives CASSLGNGGAGQPQHF.

J is TRBJ2-7 and V is TRBV7-9; 8 bases are a match to TRBD2. The germline V gene encodes CDR1 SEHNR and CDR2 FQNEAQ (reference sequence). This CDR3 is built from 18 residues. After removal of 3 bases from V and 3 bases from J, the junction contained 16 bases not matched to a gene. CDR3 nucleotides: TGTGCCAGCAGCTTTTTAGATCTCGTAGCGGGACGGGTCTACGAGCAGTACTTC. This codes for CASSFLDLVAGRVYEQYF.